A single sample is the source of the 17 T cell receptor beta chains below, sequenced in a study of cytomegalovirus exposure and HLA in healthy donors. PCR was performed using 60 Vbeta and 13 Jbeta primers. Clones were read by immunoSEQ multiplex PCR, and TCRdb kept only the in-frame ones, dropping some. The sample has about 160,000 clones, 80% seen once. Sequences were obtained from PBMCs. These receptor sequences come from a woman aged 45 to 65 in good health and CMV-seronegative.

As DNA, the CDR3 is TGTGCCAGCAGTGATTGGACAGTTCAAGAGACCCAGTACTTC. This gives the protein CASSDWTVQETQYF. The V and J genes are TRBV6-1 and TRBJ2-5; tentatively, D is TRBD1 (6 bases). Looked up from germline, CDR1 is MNHNS and CDR2 is SASEGT. Trimming pared 3 bases from V and 2 bases from J, leaving 10 bases between. CDR3 length: 14 residues.

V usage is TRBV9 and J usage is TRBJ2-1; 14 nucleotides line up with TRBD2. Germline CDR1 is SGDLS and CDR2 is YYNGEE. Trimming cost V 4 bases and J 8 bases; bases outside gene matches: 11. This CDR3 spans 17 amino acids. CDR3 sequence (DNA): TGTGCCAGCAGCTTTGGGGGACTAGCGGGAGTTGGGGATGAGCAGTTCTTC. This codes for CASSFGGLAGVGDEQFF.

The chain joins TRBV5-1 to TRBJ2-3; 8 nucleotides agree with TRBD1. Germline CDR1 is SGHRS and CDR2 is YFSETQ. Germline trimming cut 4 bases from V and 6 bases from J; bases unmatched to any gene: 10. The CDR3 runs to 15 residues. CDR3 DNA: TGCGCCAGCAGCCCTTCGGACAGGGATTTGGATACGCAGTATTTT. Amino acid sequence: CASSPSDRDLDTQYF.

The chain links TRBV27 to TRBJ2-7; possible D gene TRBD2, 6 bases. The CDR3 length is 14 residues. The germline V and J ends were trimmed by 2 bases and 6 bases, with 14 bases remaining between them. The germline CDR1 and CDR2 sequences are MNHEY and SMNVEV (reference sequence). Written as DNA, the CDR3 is TGTGCCAGCAGTTTAGCGGGGACCCCGGCCGAGCAGTACTTC. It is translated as CASSLAGTPAEQYF.

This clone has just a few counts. In DNA, the CDR3 is TGTGCCAGCAGACGGACTCGGAACACCGGGGAGCTGTTTTTT. As protein: CASRRTRNTGELFF. The chain combines TRBV6-5 with TRBJ2-2, with D perhaps TRBD2 (5 bases). The germline V and J ends were trimmed by 6 bases and 1 base, with 9 bases remaining between them. The CDR3 has 14 residues. Germline V gene data show CDR1 as MNHEY and CDR2 as SVGAGI.

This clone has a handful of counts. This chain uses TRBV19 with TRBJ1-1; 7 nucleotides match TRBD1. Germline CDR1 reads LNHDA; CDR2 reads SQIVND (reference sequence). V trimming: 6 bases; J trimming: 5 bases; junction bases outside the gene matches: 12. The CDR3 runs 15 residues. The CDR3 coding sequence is TGTGCCAGTAGGCCTACACAGGGGCCGGAGACTGAAGCTTTCTTT. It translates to CASRPTQGPETEAFF.

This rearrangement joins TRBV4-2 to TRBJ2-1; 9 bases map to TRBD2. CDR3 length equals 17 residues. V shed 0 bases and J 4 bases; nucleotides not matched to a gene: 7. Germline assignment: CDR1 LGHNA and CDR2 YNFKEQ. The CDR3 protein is CASSQDAGGGKYNEQFF. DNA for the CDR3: TGTGCCAGCAGCCAAGATGCGGGGGGGGGCAAGTACAATGAGCAGTTCTTC.

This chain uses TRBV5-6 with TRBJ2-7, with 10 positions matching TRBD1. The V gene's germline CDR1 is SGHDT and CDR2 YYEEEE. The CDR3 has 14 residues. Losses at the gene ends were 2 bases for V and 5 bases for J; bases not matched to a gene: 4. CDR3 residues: CASSFPTGGDEQYF. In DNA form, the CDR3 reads TGTGCCAGCAGCTTTCCGACAGGGGGCGACGAGCAGTACTTC.

The CDR3 region has the DNA TGCGCCAGCAGCTTGGAGGGAGTCACGCAGTATTTT. Translated: CASSLEGVTQYF. This chain connects TRBV5-1 to TRBJ2-3, with a possible D match to TRBD2 (5 bases). In germline, CDR1 is SGHRS, CDR2 YFSETQ. Trimming shortened V by 0 bases and J by 9 bases, and 8 bases separated the two germline ends. The CDR3 runs 12 residues. Supplemented by reference TRBV5-1 and TRBJ2-3, the full variable domain reads KAGVTQTPRYLIKTRGQQVTLSCSPISGHRSVSWYQQTPGQGLQFLFEYFSETQRNKGNFPGRFSGRQFSNSRSEMNVSTLELGDSALYLCASSLEGVTQYFGPGTRLTVL.

CDR3 loop: CASSFLGQISNYGYTF. The CDR3 DNA sequence: TGTGCCAGCAGCTTTCTCGGACAGATTTCTAACTATGGCTACACCTTC. This chain connects TRBV11-2 to TRBJ1-2, with a weak D call TRBD1 (6 bases). Germline loops: CDR1 SGHAT, CDR2 FQNNGV. The CDR3 is 16 residues long. V was trimmed by 3 bases and J by 0 bases, leaving 14 bases between them. The whole variable domain, filled in from reference TRBV11-2 and TRBJ1-2, reads EAGVAQSPRYKIIEKRQSVAFWCNPISGHATLYWYQQILGQGPKLLIQFQNNGVVDDSQLPKDRFSAERLKGVDSTLKIQPAKLEDSAVYLCASSFLGQISNYGYTFGSGTRLTVV.

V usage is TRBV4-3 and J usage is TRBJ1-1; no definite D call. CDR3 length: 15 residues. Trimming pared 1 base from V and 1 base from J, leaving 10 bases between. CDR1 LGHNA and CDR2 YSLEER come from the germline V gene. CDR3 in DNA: TGCGCCAGCAGCCAAGTTCGAGGGTGGAACACTGAAGCTTTCTTT. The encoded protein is CASSQVRGWNTEAFF.

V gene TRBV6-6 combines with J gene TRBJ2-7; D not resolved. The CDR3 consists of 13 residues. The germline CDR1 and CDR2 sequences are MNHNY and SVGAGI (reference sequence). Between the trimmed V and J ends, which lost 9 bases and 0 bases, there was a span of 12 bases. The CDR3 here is CASDLGNSYEQYF. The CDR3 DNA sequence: TGTGCCAGTGACCTGGGCAACTCCTACGAGCAGTACTTC.

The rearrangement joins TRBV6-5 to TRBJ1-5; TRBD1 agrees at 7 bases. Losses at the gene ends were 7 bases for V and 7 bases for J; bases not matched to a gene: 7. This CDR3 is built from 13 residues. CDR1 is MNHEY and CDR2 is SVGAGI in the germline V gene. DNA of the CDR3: TGTGCCAGCACCCCGCCAGGGGGACAGCCCCAGCATTTT. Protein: CASTPPGGQPQHF.

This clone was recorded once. CDR3 coding DNA: TGTGCCAGCAGCCCCGTTGCGAGATTCGAAAAACTGTTTTTT. It specifies CASSPVARFEKLFF. The genes are TRBV28 and TRBJ1-4; D ambiguous. The CDR3 sequence is 14 residues long. Per germline, CDR1 MDHEN and CDR2 SYDVKM. Trimming left V 6 bases short and J 8 bases short, with 16 bases between.

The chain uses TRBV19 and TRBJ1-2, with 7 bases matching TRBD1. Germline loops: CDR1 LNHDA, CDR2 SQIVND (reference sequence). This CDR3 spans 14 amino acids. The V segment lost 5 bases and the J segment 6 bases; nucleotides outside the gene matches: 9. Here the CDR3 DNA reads TGTGCCAGTAGTCCTAGAGGGGGCGATGATGGCTACACCTTC. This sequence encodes CASSPRGGDDGYTF.

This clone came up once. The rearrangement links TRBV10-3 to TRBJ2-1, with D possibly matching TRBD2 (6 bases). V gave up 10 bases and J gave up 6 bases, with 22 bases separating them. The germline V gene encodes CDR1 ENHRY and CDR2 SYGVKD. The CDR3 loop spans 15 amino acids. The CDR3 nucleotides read TGTGCCACCTCTCCGGGAGTTTCCCTCTTCAATGAGCAGTTCTTC. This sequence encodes CATSPGVSLFNEQFF.

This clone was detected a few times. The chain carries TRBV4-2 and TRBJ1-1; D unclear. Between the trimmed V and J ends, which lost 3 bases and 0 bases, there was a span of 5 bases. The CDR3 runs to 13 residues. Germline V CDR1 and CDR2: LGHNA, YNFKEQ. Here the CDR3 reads CASSQAVNTEAFF. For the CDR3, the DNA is TGTGCCAGCAGCCAGGCAGTGAACACTGAAGCTTTCTTT.